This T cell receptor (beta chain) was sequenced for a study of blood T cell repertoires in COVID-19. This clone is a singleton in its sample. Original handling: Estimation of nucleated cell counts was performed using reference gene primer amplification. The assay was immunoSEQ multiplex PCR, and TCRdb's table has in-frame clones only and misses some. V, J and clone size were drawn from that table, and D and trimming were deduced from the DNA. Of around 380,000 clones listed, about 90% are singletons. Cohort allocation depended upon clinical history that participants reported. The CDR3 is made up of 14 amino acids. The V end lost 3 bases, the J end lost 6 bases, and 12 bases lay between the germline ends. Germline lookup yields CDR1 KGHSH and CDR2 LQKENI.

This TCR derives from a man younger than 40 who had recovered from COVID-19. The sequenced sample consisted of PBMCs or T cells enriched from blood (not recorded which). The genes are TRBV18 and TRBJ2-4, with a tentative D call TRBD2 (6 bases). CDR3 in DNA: TGTGCCAGCTCACCGGGGGGTGGAGGAAACATTCAGTACTTC. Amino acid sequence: CASSPGGGGNIQYF. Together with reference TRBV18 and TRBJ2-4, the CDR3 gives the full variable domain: NAGVMQNPRHLVRRRGQEARLRCSPMKGHSHVYWYRQLPEEGLKFMVYLQKENIIDESGMPKERFSAEFPKEGPSILRIQQVVRGDSAAYFCASSPGGGGNIQYFGAGTRLSVL.